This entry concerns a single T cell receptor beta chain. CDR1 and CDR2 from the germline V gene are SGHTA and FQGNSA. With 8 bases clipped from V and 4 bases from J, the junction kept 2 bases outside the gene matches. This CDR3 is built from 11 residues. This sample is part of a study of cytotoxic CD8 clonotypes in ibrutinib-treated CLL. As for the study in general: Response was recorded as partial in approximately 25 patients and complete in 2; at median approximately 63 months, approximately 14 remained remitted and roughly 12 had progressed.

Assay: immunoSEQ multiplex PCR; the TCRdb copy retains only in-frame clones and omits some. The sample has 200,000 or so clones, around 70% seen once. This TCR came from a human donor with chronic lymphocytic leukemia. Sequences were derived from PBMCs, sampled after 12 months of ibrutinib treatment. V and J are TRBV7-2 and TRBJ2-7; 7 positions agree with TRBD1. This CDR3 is CASGRGYEQYF. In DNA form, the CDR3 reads TGTGCCAGCGGCAGGGGGTACGAGCAGTACTTC.